This TCR beta chain was recorded in a study of blood T cell repertoires in COVID-19. Background on the study: Sample material is recorded as cDNA or gDNA derived from T cells, B-cell-depleted T cells, or PBMCs.

Sequencing was performed with immunoSEQ multiplex PCR; in TCRdb, only in-frame clones are kept and a portion is missing. In the table there are over 150,000 clones, roughly 84% of which are singletons. Input material: peripheral blood. The receptor's source is a man aged 18 to 29 with active or convalescent COVID-19.

CDR3 DNA sequence: TGTGCCAGCAGCTTCTGGAGTGTTCAGCTGAACACTGAAGCTTTCTTT. It translates to CASSFWSVQLNTEAFF. The chain uses TRBV7-6 and TRBJ1-1; D not resolved. Trimming pared 3 bases from V and 0 bases from J, leaving 14 bases between. The CDR3 covers 16 residues. In germline, CDR1 is SGHVS, CDR2 FNYEAQ. Variable domain in full (rest from reference TRBV7-6 and TRBJ1-1): GAGVSQSPRYKVTKRGQDVALRCDPISGHVSLYWYRQALGQGPEFLTYFNYEAQQDKSGLPNDRFSAERPEGSISTLTIQRTEQRDSAMYRCASSFWSVQLNTEAFFGQGTRLTVV.